The rows below give T cell receptor beta chains drawn from one sample of a study of T cell responses to AZD1222 COVID-19 vaccine. This table comes from immunoSEQ multiplex PCR, and its TCRdb copy is limited to in-frame clones, with some not included. The sample lists about 130,000 clones, more than 70% seen once, with around 10% in the top ten. Sample: peripheral blood, taken on day 0 of AZD1222 vaccination. Receptor source: an adult in good health. The CDR3 runs from the conserved cysteine through the conserved F or W. Each record gives: D gene, J gene, V gene, CDR3 protein. D genes are given only for firm matches.

D gene: TRBD1; J gene: TRBJ1-2; V gene: TRBV25-1; CDR3 protein: CASSLTGVNYGYTF
D gene: -; J gene: TRBJ2-1; V gene: TRBV14; CDR3 protein: CASSQSSAYNEQFF
D gene: -; J gene: TRBJ1-5; V gene: TRBV7-2; CDR3 protein: CASSSSWEGGRAQHF
D gene: TRBD2; J gene: TRBJ2-1; V gene: TRBV10-3; CDR3 protein: CAISETGLAEQFF
D gene: -; J gene: TRBJ2-5; V gene: TRBV27; CDR3 protein: CASSHPGSATETQYF
D gene: TRBD2; J gene: TRBJ2-4; V gene: TRBV5-1; CDR3 protein: CASSFSRREETLAKNIQYF
D gene: -; J gene: TRBJ1-3; V gene: TRBV7-8; CDR3 protein: CASRGGSGNTIYF
D gene: -; J gene: TRBJ1-5; V gene: TRBV7-9; CDR3 protein: CASSLGKPGTSPYNKPQHF
D gene: TRBD1; J gene: TRBJ1-2; V gene: TRBV19; CDR3 protein: CASSRPGQGSYGYTF
D gene: -; J gene: TRBJ1-2; V gene: TRBV5-5; CDR3 protein: CASSLAYRDDYGYTF
D gene: TRBD1; J gene: TRBJ2-7; V gene: TRBV30; CDR3 protein: CAWSLTTGATEQYF
D gene: -; J gene: TRBJ2-2; V gene: TRBV5-6; CDR3 protein: CASSFNGPLRGELFF
D gene: TRBD2; J gene: TRBJ2-1; V gene: TRBV11-2; CDR3 protein: CASMGLASDEQFF
D gene: -; J gene: TRBJ1-2; V gene: TRBV7-2; CDR3 protein: CASSLVPGKHGYTF